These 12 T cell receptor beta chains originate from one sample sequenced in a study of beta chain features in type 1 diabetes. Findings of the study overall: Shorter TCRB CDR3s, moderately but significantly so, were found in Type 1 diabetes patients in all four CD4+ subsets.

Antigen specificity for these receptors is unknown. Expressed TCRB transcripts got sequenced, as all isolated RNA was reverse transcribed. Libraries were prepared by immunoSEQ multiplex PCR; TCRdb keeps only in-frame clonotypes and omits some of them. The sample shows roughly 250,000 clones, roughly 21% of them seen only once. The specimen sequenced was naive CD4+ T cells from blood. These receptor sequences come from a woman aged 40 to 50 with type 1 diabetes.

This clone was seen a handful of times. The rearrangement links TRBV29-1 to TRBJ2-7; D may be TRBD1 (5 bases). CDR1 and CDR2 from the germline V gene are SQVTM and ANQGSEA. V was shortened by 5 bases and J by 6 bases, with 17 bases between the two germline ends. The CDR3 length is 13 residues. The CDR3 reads CSVRRDSTAEQYF. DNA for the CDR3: TGCAGCGTTCGGAGAGACAGTACGGCCGAGCAGTACTTC.

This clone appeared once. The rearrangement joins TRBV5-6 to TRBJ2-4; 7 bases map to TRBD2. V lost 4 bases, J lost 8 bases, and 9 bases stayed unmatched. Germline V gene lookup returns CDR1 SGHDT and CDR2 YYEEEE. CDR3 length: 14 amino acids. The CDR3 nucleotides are TGTGCCAGCAGCGCCGCCGCCGCGGGGGACATTCAGTACTTC. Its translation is CASSAAAAGDIQYF.

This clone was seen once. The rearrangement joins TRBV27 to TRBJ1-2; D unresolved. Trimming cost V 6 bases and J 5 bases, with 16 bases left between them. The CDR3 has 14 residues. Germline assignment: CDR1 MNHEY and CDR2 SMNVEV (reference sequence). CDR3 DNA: TGTGCCAGCAGCCCCGGGAGGCCGACGTATGGCTACACCTTC. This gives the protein CASSPGRPTYGYTF.

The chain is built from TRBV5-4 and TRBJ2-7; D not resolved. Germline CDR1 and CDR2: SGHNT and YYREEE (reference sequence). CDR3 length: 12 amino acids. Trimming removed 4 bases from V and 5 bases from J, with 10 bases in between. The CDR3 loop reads CASSGPGHEQYF. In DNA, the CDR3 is TGTGCCAGCAGCGGGCCCGGTCACGAGCAGTACTTC.

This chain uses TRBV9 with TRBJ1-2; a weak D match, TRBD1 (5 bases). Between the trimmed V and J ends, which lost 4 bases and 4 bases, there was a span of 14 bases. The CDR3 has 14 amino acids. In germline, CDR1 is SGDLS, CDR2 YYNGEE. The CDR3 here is CASSPTTDVYGYTF. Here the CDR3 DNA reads TGTGCCAGCAGCCCAACGACAGACGTCTATGGCTACACCTTC.

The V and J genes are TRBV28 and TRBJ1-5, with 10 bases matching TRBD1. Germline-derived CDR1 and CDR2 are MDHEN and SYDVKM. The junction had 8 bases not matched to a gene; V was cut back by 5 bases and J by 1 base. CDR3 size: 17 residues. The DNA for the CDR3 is TGTGCCAGCAGTCTGGGACAGGGGATTATGAGCAATCAGCCCCAGCATTTT. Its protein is CASSLGQGIMSNQPQHF.

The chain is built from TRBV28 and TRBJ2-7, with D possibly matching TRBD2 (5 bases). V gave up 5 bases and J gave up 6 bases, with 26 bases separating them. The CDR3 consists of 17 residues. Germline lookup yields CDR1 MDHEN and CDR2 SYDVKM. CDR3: CASSPSPPDGVFGEQYF. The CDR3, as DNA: TGTGCCAGCAGTCCTTCCCCTCCGGACGGGGTTTTTGGCGAGCAGTACTTC.

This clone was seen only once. The CDR3 here is CASREGFQETQYF. CDR3 sequence (DNA): TGCGCCAGCAGGGAGGGATTCCAAGAGACCCAGTACTTC. V usage is TRBV5-1 and J usage is TRBJ2-5, with D maybe TRBD2 (6 bases). This CDR3 is 13 amino acids long. V dropped 5 bases and J dropped 1 base, with 9 bases sitting between them. Germline CDR1 reads SGHRS; CDR2 reads YFSETQ.

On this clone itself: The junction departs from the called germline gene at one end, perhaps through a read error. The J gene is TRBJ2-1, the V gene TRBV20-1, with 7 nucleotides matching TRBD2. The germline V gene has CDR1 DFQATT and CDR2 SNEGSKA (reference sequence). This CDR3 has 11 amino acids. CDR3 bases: TGCAGTGCTAGAGATGAGCGGGAATCGGTCTTC. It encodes CSARDERESVF.

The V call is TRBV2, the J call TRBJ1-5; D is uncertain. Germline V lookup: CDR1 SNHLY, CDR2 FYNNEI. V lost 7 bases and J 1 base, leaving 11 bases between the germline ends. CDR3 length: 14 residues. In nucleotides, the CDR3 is TGTGCCAGCACCCCAGTTTGGAGCAATCAGCCCCAGCATTTT. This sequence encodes CASTPVWSNQPQHF.

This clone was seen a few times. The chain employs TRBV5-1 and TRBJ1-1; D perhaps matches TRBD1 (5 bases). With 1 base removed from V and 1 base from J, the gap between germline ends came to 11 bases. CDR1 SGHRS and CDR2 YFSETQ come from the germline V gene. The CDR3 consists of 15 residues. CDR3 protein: CASSLIAGANTEAFF. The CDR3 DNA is TGCGCCAGCAGCTTGATTGCTGGGGCGAACACTGAAGCTTTCTTT.

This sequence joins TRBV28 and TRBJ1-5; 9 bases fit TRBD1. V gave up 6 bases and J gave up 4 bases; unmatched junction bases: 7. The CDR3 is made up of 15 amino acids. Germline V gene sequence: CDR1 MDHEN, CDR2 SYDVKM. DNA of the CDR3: TGTGCCAGCAGAGCATCGGGACAGGGTAATCAGCCCCAGCATTTT. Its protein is CASRASGQGNQPQHF. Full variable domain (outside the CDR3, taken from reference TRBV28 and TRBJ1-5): DVKVTQSSRYLVKRTGEKVFLECVQDMDHENMFWYRQDPGLGLRLIYFSYDVKMKEKGDIPEGYSVSREKKERFSLILESASTNQTSMYLCASRASGQGNQPQHFGDGTRLSIL.